The rows below give T cell receptor beta chains drawn from one sample of a study of cytomegalovirus exposure and HLA in healthy donors. TCRdb keeps only in-frame clones here, not all; method: immunoSEQ multiplex PCR. The sample includes 210,000 or so clones, around four fifths of them seen just once. Sequenced input: PBMCs. Receptors originate from a woman between 55 and 75 years old in good health and CMV-seropositive. CDR3s include the opening cysteine and the closing phenylalanine or tryptophan. The order of the fields is CDR3 DNA, CDR3 protein, V gene, J gene, clone size, D gene. D genes are given only for firm matches. Clone size is not always given. Where it is, it says once, few, many or a class for expanded clones.

DNA: TGTGCCAGCAGCCCTAGCCGTCCCTACAATGAGCAGTTCTTC
CDR3: CASSPSRPYNEQFF
V: TRBV11-2
J: TRBJ2-1
size: NA
D: NA

DNA: TGTGCCAGCTCACCCATAGCGGATACATTCACAGATACGCAGTATTTT
CDR3: CASSPIADTFTDTQYF
V: TRBV18
J: TRBJ2-3
size: NA
D: NA

DNA: TGTGCCAGCAGCTTGGCTGGGGGGACTGGGACTGAAGCTTTCTTT
CDR3: CASSLAGGTGTEAFF
V: TRBV5-5
J: TRBJ1-1
size: NA
D: NA

DNA: TGTGCCAGCAGCTTAGGGGCCCAAGAGACCCAGTACTTC
CDR3: CASSLGAQETQYF
V: TRBV11-3
J: TRBJ2-5
size: NA
D: NA

DNA: TGTGCCAGCAGCGTCACCATGAGTCGGACTAGTCGCCAGTATTTT
CDR3: CASSVTMSRTSRQYF
V: TRBV9
J: TRBJ2-3
size: once
D: TRBD2

DNA: TGTGCCAGCAGTGAAGTCTACTCTAGCACAGATACGCAGTATTTT
CDR3: CASSEVYSSTDTQYF
V: TRBV6-1
J: TRBJ2-3
size: NA
D: NA

DNA: TGTGCCAGCAGCTTTAGTCCTGCCTACGAGCAGTACTTC
CDR3: CASSFSPAYEQYF
V: TRBV7-8
J: TRBJ2-7
size: NA
D: NA

DNA: TGTGCCAGCAGCGCTCTGAGGGAGACCCAGTACTTC
CDR3: CASSALRETQYF
V: TRBV2
J: TRBJ2-5
size: NA
D: NA

DNA: TGCGCCAGCAGCACCGGCCGACAATCCTATGGCTACACCTTC
CDR3: CASSTGRQSYGYTF
V: TRBV5-1
J: TRBJ1-2
size: NA
D: NA

DNA: TGCGCCAGCAGCACCAGACAGGCCCACGGAGGTGAGACCCAGTACTTC
CDR3: CASSTRQAHGGETQYF
V: TRBV5-1
J: TRBJ2-5
size: NA
D: NA

DNA: TGCGCCAGCAGCTTGGAAGGCGGAGGAGTTTATAACTATGGCTACACCTTC
CDR3: CASSLEGGGVYNYGYTF
V: TRBV5-1
J: TRBJ1-2
size: NA
D: NA

DNA: TGCAGCGTTGAAAGAGAAAACACTGAAGCTTTCTTT
CDR3: CSVERENTEAFF
V: TRBV29-1
J: TRBJ1-1
size: once
D: NA

DNA: TGTGCCAGCTTCCCGGGGTGGGCCCAAGAGACCCAGTACTTC
CDR3: CASFPGWAQETQYF
V: TRBV5-8
J: TRBJ2-5
size: NA
D: NA

DNA: TGTGCCATCAGTGAGAGGGGAAGGGGGCCCTATGGCTACACCTTC
CDR3: CAISERGRGPYGYTF
V: TRBV10-3
J: TRBJ1-2
size: once
D: TRBD1

DNA: TGCGCCAGCAGCATACAGGGGGACTCCTACAATGAGCAGTTCTTC
CDR3: CASSIQGDSYNEQFF
V: TRBV5-1
J: TRBJ2-1
size: NA
D: TRBD1

DNA: TGTGCCAGCAGCCATGACAGATACACCGGGGAGCTGTTTTTT
CDR3: CASSHDRYTGELFF
V: TRBV7-6
J: TRBJ2-2
size: NA
D: NA

DNA: TGTGCCAGCAGCCGGGACAGCTACGAGCAGTACTTC
CDR3: CASSRDSYEQYF
V: TRBV5-4
J: TRBJ2-7
size: NA
D: TRBD1

DNA: TGTGCCAGCAGTCAAACGGGACAGGGGTTCTATGGCTACACCTTC
CDR3: CASSQTGQGFYGYTF
V: TRBV11-2
J: TRBJ1-2
size: NA
D: TRBD1

DNA: TGTGCCAGCAGCTTGGGGACATACTACGAGCAGTACTTC
CDR3: CASSLGTYYEQYF
V: TRBV7-8
J: TRBJ2-7
size: NA
D: NA

DNA: TGTGCCAGCAGACGGGACAGACTACGGGAGCAGTACTTC
CDR3: CASRRDRLREQYF
V: TRBV6-7
J: TRBJ2-7
size: few
D: TRBD1

DNA: TGTGCCAGCAGCTTGTCGACTAGCGGGTCGGGGGCCTACGAGCAGTACTTC
CDR3: CASSLSTSGSGAYEQYF
V: TRBV7-8
J: TRBJ2-7
size: NA
D: TRBD2

DNA: TGCGCCAGCAGCTTGGCCCCTAGCTACAATGAGCAGTTCTTC
CDR3: CASSLAPSYNEQFF
V: TRBV5-1
J: TRBJ2-1
size: once
D: NA

DNA: TGCGCCAGCAGTGGGACAGGGCTCGATTCTCGTGGCTACACCTTC
CDR3: CASSGTGLDSRGYTF
V: TRBV5-1
J: TRBJ1-2
size: NA
D: TRBD1